The 5 T cell receptor beta chains reported below all come from one sample, sequenced in a study of OX40 agonist ivuxolimab in advanced cancers. The table came from immunoSEQ multiplex PCR; TCRdb's copy has only in-frame clones and leaves some out. Among 65,000 to 85,000 clones listed, 75% to 90% were seen once. The source was CD4+ or CD8+ T cells sorted from blood, collected in a trial of the OX40 agonist ivuxolimab. The receptors were gathered from an adult with an advanced solid tumor such as melanoma, head and neck, liver or kidney cancer.

The CDR3 DNA reads TGTGCCAGCAGCGTAGGTGGGGGAAGTACTGAAGCTTTCTTT. This translates into CASSVGGGSTEAFF. The V and J genes are TRBV9 and TRBJ1-1; D perhaps matches TRBD1 (5 bases). The V end was cut by 0 bases, the J end by 5 bases, with 11 bases between. Looked up from germline, CDR1 is SGDLS and CDR2 is YYNGEE. There are 14 residues in the CDR3.

The rearrangement uses TRBV27 and TRBJ1-5, with a weak D call TRBD1 (6 bases). The V gene lost 3 bases and the J gene lost 5 bases, with 14 bases spanning the gap. The CDR3 loop spans 15 amino acids. Germline CDR1 MNHEY, CDR2 SMNVEV (reference sequence). CDR3 DNA: TGTGCCAGCAGTTTCGGCAGGGGTACTCATCAGCCCCAGCATTTT. It is translated as CASSFGRGTHQPQHF.

The chain carries TRBV7-9 and TRBJ1-4; TRBD1 aligns across 10 bases. The CDR3 runs to 15 residues. After removal of 4 bases from V and 7 bases from J, the junction contained 6 bases not matched to a gene. Germline lookup yields CDR1 SEHNR and CDR2 FQNEAQ (reference sequence). In nucleotides, the CDR3 is TGTGCCAGCAGCTATCGCGGGACAGGGGTTGAAAAACTGTTTTTT. Amino acid sequence: CASSYRGTGVEKLFF.

On this clone: At one end, the junction sequence differs from germline, possibly due to a read error. The sample holds other DNA sequences that translate to the same CDR3. The chain combines TRBV6-5 with TRBJ1-2, with 10 bases matching TRBD1. This CDR3 is built from 15 residues. Per germline, CDR1 MNHEY and CDR2 SVGAGI. CDR3 region: CASSYSGTGVYGYTF. CDR3 nucleotides: TGTGCCAGCAGTTACTCCGGGACAGGGGTCTATGGTTACACCTTC.

The J gene is TRBJ1-3, the V gene TRBV30; D is undetermined. CDR1 is GTSNPN and CDR2 is SVGIG in the germline V gene (reference sequence). Trimming pared 1 base from V and 4 bases from J, leaving 11 bases between. The CDR3 sequence is 14 residues long. In DNA, the CDR3 is TGTGCCTGGAGTGCATCCATGGGGGGAAACACCATATATTTT. Its translation is CAWSASMGGNTIYF.